This T cell receptor beta chain originates from a study of vaccination effects on CD4 cells after COVID-19. Using immunoSEQ multiplex PCR, the repertoire was profiled, and TCRdb retains in-frame clones only, with some absent. The sample shows around 22,000 clones, over 60% of them seen only once. Under the ViraFEST assay, PBMC were stimulated with viral peptide pools so that antigen-specific CD4+ T cells expanded. Sequencing was performed afterwards. Culture lasted approximately 10 days before CD4+ T cell isolation. Two-dose BNT162b2 or mRNA-1273 vaccination was given to participants. Remarks on this clone: The antigen is undetermined.

The V end was cut by 5 bases, the J end by 3 bases, with 5 bases between. The V gene's germline CDR1 is SEHNR and CDR2 FQNEAQ (reference sequence). This CDR3 is 12 amino acids long. The sample in question was CD4+ T cells from PBMCs cultured with HCoV-NL63 spike peptides, obtained after COVID-19 vaccination. This TCR derives from a human donor who received a COVID-19 vaccine. The rearrangement uses TRBV7-9 and TRBJ2-1; D is unclear. In DNA, the CDR3 is TGTGCCAGCAGCCGACTCTACAATGAGCAGTTCTTC. The encoded protein is CASSRLYNEQFF.